This T cell receptor beta chain was obtained from a study of T cell clonality in common variable immunodeficiency. Study results and caveats: Patient heterogeneity in the CVID cohort limited correlations between repertoire features and clinical complications.

Repertoires were generated with immunoSEQ multiplex PCR, while TCRdb's copy carries only in-frame clones and drops some. Observed in the sample are approximately 51,000 clones, none of them singletons. In this sample, this clone turned up many times. What it binds is unknown. Coverage ceases 3 residues before the CDR3 finishes, and the germline J gene fills in the end. The V segment lost 6 bases and the J segment 8 bases; nucleotides outside the gene matches: 11. Per the germline V gene, CDR1 is SNHLY and CDR2 is FYNNEI. CDR3 length: 15 amino acids. The chain couples TRBV2 to TRBJ1-4; 8 bases are a match to TRBD1. The sequencing sample was made of peripheral blood mononuclear cells. The origin of this receptor is a person between 18 and 75 years old in good health. The CDR3 protein is CASSPRTGPGEKLFF. Partial CDR3 DNA: TGTGCCAGCAGCCCGCGGACAGGGCCAGGGGAAAAA.